This T cell receptor (beta chain) originates from a study of CD8 T cells in Susac syndrome (dated by TCRdb to the late 2010s). Regarding the complete study: Among the sequenced Susac syndrome patients, six had clinically active disease and about 8 were in clinical remission. At blood withdrawal, Susac syndrome patients were therapy-naive, treated with corticosteroids (with IVIg additionally given to some), or treated with IVIg alone. Whether CD8+ T cell activation and differentiation in Susac syndrome was antigen driven was tested using repertoire sequencing. Clonality of the CD8+ T cell repertoire was compared between 11 to 12 healthy donors, approximately 14 Susac syndrome patients and some 15 multiple sclerosis patients.

The CDR3 runs 16 amino acids, cysteine and phenylalanine included. The kept DNA is CDR3 alone, 48 bases in frame from the first base. V is shortened by 0 bases, J by 6 bases, and the region joining them spans 15 bases. Per the germline V gene, SGHRS is the CDR1 and YFSETQ is the CDR2. RNA was extracted using the RNeasy kit, and 0.5 to 1 microgram was reverse transcribed with random hexamers. TCR beta CDR3 regions were amplified with the immunoSEQ multiplex PCR assay covering 54 Vbeta and 13 Jbeta segments. Bias from PCR amplification was corrected by using a synthetic template baseline for primer optimization and for computational correction. The paper's processing steps were these. Reads were annotated to V, D and J genes according to IMGT and were analyzed with immunoSEQ Analyzer, with only productive sequences retained. To calculate clonality, Shannon entropy was normalized by log2 of the number of productive unique sequences and then subtracted from one. For each patient and control, public and private clones were evaluated within the 100 most prevalent clones. Clones were defined as Susac-specific if absent from the healthy and MS cohorts, from 1052 published viral clones and from other ImmuneACCESS disease sequences. TCRdb passed the public sequencing reads through fastp at Q25 and MiXCR, retaining productive beta sequences. Rows are unified per CDR3 protein, each entry keeping the most common DNA and genes. For this entry, the V and J calls and clone size follow TCRdb and not the study's own pipeline. This sample holds about 100,000 distinct CDR3 sequences; roughly 96% were observed only once. The top ten clones comprise 0.3% to 0.35% of the sample.

Overall results and qualifications from the work: Clonal expansion was seen in Susac syndrome CD8+ repertoires, peaking in CD8+ TEMRA cells and being greater in clinically active patients than in remitting ones. In the total CD8+ and CD8+ TEMRA repertoires, roughly 15 and five Susac-specific public clones, respectively, were identified. The number of individuals in the TCR sequencing and HLA analysis was recognized as being relatively small.

In regard to this clonotype: The specificity of this receptor is unknown. The input lacks base qualities; no much larger clone sits a single base away.

Peripheral blood CD8+ and CD4+ T cells from healthy donors, Susac syndrome patients and multiple sclerosis patients were profiled using high-throughput TCR beta sequencing. The Susac syndrome patients fulfilled recently defined diagnostic criteria for either definite or probable disease. CD8+ TEMRA cells were enriched by FACS, while bulk CD8+ and CD4+ T cells were purified by magnetic negative isolation. Blood was drawn into EDTA tubes, processed within 24 hours, and PBMCs were isolated by density gradient centrifugation. PBMCs intended for TCR sequencing were cryopreserved in liquid nitrogen and thawed later in a water bath at 37 degrees C. The sorted or isolated CD4+, CD8+ and CD8+ TEMRA cells had a purity of 90% or higher.

The receptor was derived from a human donor with Susac syndrome. Recombination connected TRBV5-1 to TRBJ2-2, with no D gene named confidently. Sequencing used CD8+ T cells from PBMCs. The sequenced DNA is TGCGCCAGCAGCTTGGCCCCGACACCTCGGGCCGGGGAGCTGTTTTTT. Its protein is CASSLAPTPRAGELFF.